This T cell receptor beta chain was sequenced for a study of T cell responses to AZD1222 COVID-19 vaccine listed by TCRdb under 2021. Regarding the complete study: TCR sequencing covered 233 trial participants: 200 to 220 given two doses of AZD1222 and 26 given two doses of MenACWY control vaccine. Trial participants were enrolled into age subgroups of 18-55, 56-69 and 70-plus years, which contained about 150, 27 and 61 TCR-sequenced participants, respectively.

The CDR3 regions of human TCRbeta chains were subjected to immunosequencing. As for how the authors treated the data: TCRs in the repertoires were matched against a reference library of SARS-CoV-2-specific TCRs that had been generated with the MIRA antigen-specificity platform. Breadth meant the fraction of unique TCRs that were SARS-CoV-2-associated, whereas depth meant the fraction of total T cells that were SARS-CoV-2-associated. Using the MIRA data, each spike-specific TCR was assigned both to the spike region to which the TCR was reactive and to a CD4 or CD8 class. Log10-transformed breadth and depth values were compared by one-way ANOVA with Sidak's multiple comparisons tests. TCRdb limited this immuneACCESS table to in-frame rearrangements with V and J called. A share of clones is missing; checked studies link under half to unresolved V genes, and the rest is unexplained. Clonal size and the V and J genes are those of that table, whereas D and trimming came from the DNA. In all, the sample holds approximately 140,000 clones, and approximately 78% of those were seen once. Clones ranked in the top ten supply roughly 4.3% of the sample.

Broader findings and caveats from the paper: After two AZD1222 doses, both the breadth and the depth of spike-specific TCRs were significantly higher than at day 0 and than in MenACWY recipients. Vaccine-associated CD4 TCRs spanned the whole spike protein, with dominant responses in regions 160-218 and 743-854. In the small 56-69-year group, the increase in depth fell short of significance, most likely because of low power. Reportedly, almost half of the unique spike-specific TCRs recognized epitopes lying outside the regions that are mutated in the B.1.351 and B.1.1.7 variants. Conclusions about previously exposed vaccinees are limited because only five or six AZD1222 recipients were SARS-CoV-2 seropositive at baseline. Participants were mostly white British, with more females than males. The authors suggested clonal diversity may have been underestimated. No day 14 peak-response samples were available, so repertoires were characterized only after the peak T cell response.

About this clone: This clone's antigen is unknown. No base quality information exists; no much larger clone differs at one position.

The cysteine opens and the phenylalanine closes a CDR3 of 13 amino acids. The sequence is cut down to CDR3 DNA, 39 bases in frame from base 1. The germline ends are 9 bases apart after V is trimmed by 0 bases and J by 11 bases. The germline V gene encodes CDR1 SGHNT and CDR2 YYREEE (reference sequence). Read against the paper, the sample's time point label means: baseline before first vaccination. In light of the paper, this sample's treatment or condition label describes: meningococcal conjugate vaccine given as trial control. The vaccinee samples were drawn from two UK trials, COV001 and COV002, one of which was a single-blind randomized controlled phase 2/3 trial testing AZD1222 (ChAdOx1 nCoV-19) in healthy adults. For TCRbeta chain sequencing, PBMC samples were collected from trial participants at day 0 and at day 28 after the second dose.

This sequence was found in an adult in good health. The sample was peripheral blood, taken on day 0 of MenACWY control vaccination. The rearranged chain carries TRBV5-4 and TRBJ1-6, with no confident D gene call. This receptor carries the CDR3 CASSLDVNTPLHF. The bases read TGTGCCAGCAGCTTGGATGTAAACACACCCCTCCACTTT.